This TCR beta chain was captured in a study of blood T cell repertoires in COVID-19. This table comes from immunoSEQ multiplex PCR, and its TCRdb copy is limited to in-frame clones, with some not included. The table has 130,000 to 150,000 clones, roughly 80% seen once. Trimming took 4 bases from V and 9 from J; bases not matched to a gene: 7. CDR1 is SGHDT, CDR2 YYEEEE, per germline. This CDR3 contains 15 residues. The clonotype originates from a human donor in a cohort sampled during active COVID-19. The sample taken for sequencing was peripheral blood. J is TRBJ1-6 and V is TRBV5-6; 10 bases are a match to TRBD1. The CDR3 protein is CASSGTGVLASPLHF. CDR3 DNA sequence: TGTGCCAGCAGCGGGACAGGGGTCTTGGCTTCACCCCTCCACTTT.